A selection of T cell receptor beta chains follows, all from one sample in a study of radiation and T cells in renal cell carcinoma. Method: immunoSEQ multiplex PCR; TCRdb's copy keeps in-frame clones and lacks some. In the table there are approximately 150,000 clones, 75% to 90% of which are singletons. The material was blood, obtained from a patient whose treatment included radiotherapy and nephrectomy. Receptors were obtained from a woman in her forties or fifties with renal cell carcinoma. The conserved cysteine and the conserved F or W are not part of the CDR3 here.

TRBV7-2	13	TRBJ1-1	ASSSGTARDTEAF
TRBV19	14	TRBJ2-7	ASSTLGQLGKYEQY
TRBV5-4	14	TRBJ2-7	ASSLGQGHISYEQY
TRBV9	13	TRBJ2-1	ASSPLSEGDNEQF
TRBV5-6	13	TRBJ1-6	ASTPKGSWNSPLH
TRBV10-1	10	TRBJ2-1	ASSGGYNEQF
TRBV5-6	13	TRBJ2-7	ASSLEGGFVYEQY
TRBV27	14	TRBJ1-1	ASSLSHRVGGTEAF
TRBV7-9	12	TRBJ2-3	ASSPRPSTDTQY
TRBV5-5	11	TRBJ2-7	ASSLAAVPEQY
TRBV2	11	TRBJ1-2	ASRIAGAVGYT
TRBV28	13	TRBJ2-1	ASSLSRTGAFGQF
TRBV23-1	18	TRBJ1-2	ASSAARLGTGGGWCYGYT
TRBV29-1	13	TRBJ1-1	SVLLGAGPVGKAF
TRBV7-2	13	TRBJ1-2	ASSLLDRPNYGYT
TRBV25-1	12	TRBJ1-2	ASSDGTETYGYT
TRBV6-1	13	TRBJ2-5	ASSAGTGEQETQY
TRBV27	13	TRBJ2-5	ASSFGAGHKETQY
TRBV7-2	11	TRBJ2-1	ASSLGGRDEQF
TRBV27	12	TRBJ1-1	ASSPTGMNTEAF
TRBV7-9	11	TRBJ2-1	ASRPRAGNEQF
TRBV5-1	13	TRBJ2-7	ASSSLFGRGREQY
TRBV28	9	TRBJ1-2	ATRMAYGYT
TRBV5-6	12	TRBJ2-7	ASSLRQGIYEQY
TRBV19	12	TRBJ1-4	ASSTSDWREKLF
TRBV18	15	TRBJ1-2	ASSSNQVRQAPRGYT
TRBV4-1	12	TRBJ1-1	ASSLGTVNTEAF
TRBV5-1	11	TRBJ2-2	ASSYRDTGELF
TRBV5-1	15	TRBJ2-4	ASSPHGDRVGLNIQY
TRBV5-6	13	TRBJ2-7	ASSSTGTEFYEQY
TRBV2	15	TRBJ2-5	ASSQEGLAVNQETQY
TRBV6-1	13	TRBJ1-4	ASRGVGSRNEKLF
TRBV5-1	13	TRBJ1-1	ASSLGGQMNTEAF
TRBV7-2	13	TRBJ2-3	ASSLRRRVTDTQY
TRBV7-2	10	TRBJ2-1	ASSRSYNEQF
TRBV2	12	TRBJ1-2	ASRTGAGNYGYT
TRBV6-1	13	TRBJ2-7	ANGRGAGEIYEQY
TRBV7-6	14	TRBJ1-1	ASRSGHRGGATEAF
TRBV7-2	12	TRBJ1-1	ASSSDSTNTEAF
TRBV7-2	14	TRBJ2-2	ASSLVVWVDTGELF
TRBV19	12	TRBJ2-7	ASSIAGTGTWQY
TRBV5-6	12	TRBJ2-5	ASSLAAGVETQY
TRBV7-2	15	TRBJ2-1	ASSDPRGGVTGYEQF
TRBV28	10	TRBJ2-7	ASRPQGDEQY
TRBV5-1	13	TRBJ2-7	ASSPPTGVIYEQY
TRBV2	11	TRBJ2-1	ASSVNVYNEQF
TRBV6-5	12	TRBJ2-7	ASRTGTGTYEQY
TRBV6-5	11	TRBJ1-1	ASSYTLGTEAF
TRBV7-2	11	TRBJ2-1	ASSLQLDNEQF
TRBV10-3	14	TRBJ2-3	AIRKTGTPSTDTQY
TRBV28	13	TRBJ1-5	ASSPRADSNQPQH
TRBV6-5	10	TRBJ2-7	ASSYPEGEQY